The 24 T cell receptor beta chains given below trace back to one sample, sequenced in a study of cytomegalovirus exposure and HLA in healthy donors (TCRdb year 2017). Receptors were amplified or captured by the immunoSEQ multiplex PCR assay. A mixture of 60 forward primers for TCR Vbeta segments and 13 reverse primers for TCR Jbeta segments was used in the multiplex PCR. Not all clones reach the TCRdb copy of this immuneACCESS table, which keeps in-frame sequences only. Checked studies attribute under half of the gap to unresolved V genes and leave the rest unexplained. For this sample there are some 150,000 clones; around two thirds appear just once. Clones ranked in the top ten supply roughly 1.9% of the sample. The sequencing sample was made of PBMCs. The receptors were gathered from a woman in her sixties or seventies in good health and CMV-seropositive.

There are a few counts of this clone. The chain joins TRBV28 to TRBJ1-2; no definite D call. The V and J ends lost 4 bases and 0 bases respectively, with 12 bases between them. CDR1 and CDR2 (germline): MDHEN, SYDVKM. This CDR3 comprises 15 residues. The CDR3 is CASSYPSQSNYGYTF. The CDR3 DNA is TGTGCCAGCAGTTACCCTTCACAGTCTAACTATGGCTACACCTTC.

This clone was seen a handful of times. The chain employs TRBV28 and TRBJ2-3; the match to TRBD1 covers 10 bases. Germline values: CDR1 MDHEN, CDR2 SYDVKM. The CDR3 extends over 15 amino acids. The J segment lost 3 bases and the V segment lost 5 bases, leaving 5 bases of the junction unmatched. The CDR3 sequence is CASSPTGGVTDTQYF. The CDR3 region has the DNA TGTGCCAGCAGTCCGACAGGGGGCGTAACAGATACGCAGTATTTT. Together with reference TRBV28 and TRBJ2-3, the CDR3 gives the full variable domain: DVKVTQSSRYLVKRTGEKVFLECVQDMDHENMFWYRQDPGLGLRLIYFSYDVKMKEKGDIPEGYSVSREKKERFSLILESASTNQTSMYLCASSPTGGVTDTQYFGPGTRLTVL.

The chain carries TRBV20-1 and TRBJ2-7; 9 nucleotides line up with TRBD1. V shed 6 bases, J shed 13 bases, and the junction held 10 bases outside the gene matches. Germline V gene data show CDR1 as DFQATT and CDR2 as SNEGSKA (reference sequence). This CDR3 is built from 11 residues. The CDR3 nucleotides read TGCAGTGCGACATTTACAGGGGGCTTTTACTTC. As protein: CSATFTGGFYF.

The J gene is TRBJ2-5, the V gene TRBV5-1; 8 bases agree with TRBD1. The CDR3 is made up of 14 amino acids. Germline V gives CDR1 SGHRS, CDR2 YFSETQ. J was trimmed by 6 bases and V by 4 bases; bases with no gene match: 8. The CDR3 DNA is TGCGCCAGCAGCCCGCGGACAGGGCTAAAGACCCAGTACTTC. Amino acids: CASSPRTGLKTQYF.

As regards this clone: Compared with germline, one end of the junction differs, possibly owing to a read error. The V gene is TRBV20-1, the J gene TRBJ1-2, with unresolved D. CDR1 DFQATT and CDR2 SNEGSKA come from the germline V gene (reference sequence). This CDR3 is 8 amino acids long. The CDR3 nucleotides are TGCGGTGCTAGAGGTCAGACCTTC. It specifies CGARGQTF.

CDR3 sequence reads: CATSRASTYGQPQHF. In DNA form, the CDR3 reads TGTGCCACCAGCAGAGCTTCGACCTACGGGCAGCCCCAGCATTTT. The rearrangement links TRBV15 to TRBJ1-5; D is unresolved. V gave up 1 base and J gave up 7 bases, with 14 bases separating them. The CDR3 loop spans 15 amino acids. Germline V gene lookup returns CDR1 LNHNV and CDR2 YYDKDF (reference sequence).

This sequence joins TRBV28 and TRBJ1-2; D might be TRBD1 (5 bases). This CDR3 contains 12 residues. Per germline, CDR1 MDHEN and CDR2 SYDVKM. V lost 6 bases and J lost 5, with 10 bases in between. CDR3 residues: CASSLQDYGYTF. The CDR3 DNA reads TGTGCCAGCAGCCTACAGGATTATGGCTACACCTTC.

This clone appeared once. The rearrangement links TRBV28 to TRBJ2-3; TRBD1 is a possible D gene (5 bases). In germline, CDR1 is MDHEN, CDR2 SYDVKM. The germline V and J ends were trimmed by 7 bases and 6 bases, with 17 bases remaining between them. CDR3 length: 14 amino acids. CDR3 DNA sequence: TGTGCCAGCAAGTCTTTCCAGGGTGCGGATACGCAGTATTTT. Translation gives CASKSFQGADTQYF.

This clone was seen a few times. The chain is built from TRBV9 and TRBJ1-4; TRBD1 is a possible D gene (5 bases). CDR3 size: 17 residues. Germline V gene sequence: CDR1 SGDLS, CDR2 YYNGEE. The V gene lost 3 bases and the J gene lost 4 bases, with 19 bases spanning the gap. CDR3 in DNA: TGTGCCAGCAGCGCCCCGTCCGACGGGGGGTTTAATGAAAAACTGTTTTTT. As protein: CASSAPSDGGFNEKLFF.

This rearrangement joins TRBV6-5 to TRBJ1-1; D might be TRBD1 (6 bases). Germline values: CDR1 MNHEY, CDR2 SVGAGI. The CDR3 covers 12 residues. V lost 9 bases and J lost 3, with 11 bases in between. CDR3 sequence reads: CASQGRYTEAFF. The CDR3 DNA reads TGTGCCAGTCAGGGGCGATACACTGAAGCTTTCTTT.

The chain is built from TRBV5-4 and TRBJ2-3, with 8 nucleotides matching TRBD2. The CDR3 consists of 15 residues. Trimming removed 4 bases from V and 2 bases from J; junction bases left unmatched: 6. Germline-derived CDR1 and CDR2 are SGHNT and YYREEE (reference sequence). The CDR3 coding sequence is TGTGCCAGCAGCGAGACTAGCGCGACCACAGATACGCAGTATTTT. This gives the protein CASSETSATTDTQYF. The variable domain in full, with the rest retrieved from reference TRBV5-4 and TRBJ2-3, is ETGVTQSPTHLIKTRGQQVTLRCSSQSGHNTVSWYQQALGQGPQFIFQYYREEENGRGNFPPRFSGLQFPNYSSELNVNALELDDSALYLCASSETSATTDTQYFGPGTRLTVL.

In its sample, this clone was seen a few times. CDR3 loop: CASSLGSLDSYEQYF. The CDR3 bases are TGTGCCAGCAGCTTAGGGTCTCTAGATTCCTACGAGCAGTACTTC. This chain links TRBV13 with TRBJ2-7, with D unresolved. The CDR3 extends over 15 amino acids. Germline V lookup: CDR1 PRHDT, CDR2 FYEKMQ (reference sequence). V lost 0 bases and J 1 base, leaving 10 bases between the germline ends. The full variable domain, in which reference TRBV13 and TRBJ2-7 provide the parts outside the CDR3, is AAGVIQSPRHLIKEKRETATLKCYPIPRHDTVYWYQQGPGQDPQFLISFYEKMQSDKGSIPDRFSAQQFSDYHSELNMSSLELGDSALYFCASSLGSLDSYEQYFGPGTRLTVT.

This clone has a handful of counts. The chain combines TRBV25-1 with TRBJ2-5; D is perhaps TRBD1 (6 bases). Per the germline V gene, CDR1 is MGHDK and CDR2 is SYGVNS. The CDR3 consists of 16 residues. The V end lost 4 bases, the J end lost 3 bases, and 18 bases lay between the germline ends. As DNA, the CDR3 is TGTGCCAGCAGTGTGGGGCAGGGGACGACCAAAGAGACCCAGTACTTC. It codes for CASSVGQGTTKETQYF. The whole variable domain, filled in from reference TRBV25-1 and TRBJ2-5, reads EADIYQTPRYLVIGTGKKITLECSQTMGHDKMYWYQQDPGMELHLIHYSYGVNSTEKGDLSSESTVSRIRTEHFPLTLESARPSHTSQYLCASSVGQGTTKETQYFGPGTRLLVL.

This clone was recorded a few times. This sequence joins TRBV5-1 and TRBJ2-5, with a weak D call TRBD2 (6 bases). With 0 bases removed from V and 4 bases from J, the gap between germline ends came to 13 bases. CDR3 length: 15 amino acids. The germline CDR1 and CDR2 sequences are SGHRS and YFSETQ. CDR3 sequence (DNA): TGCGCCAGCAGCTTGGCGTACGGGAGTGGAGAGACCCAGTACTTC. Its translation: CASSLAYGSGETQYF.

The chain uses TRBV6-5 and TRBJ1-5; D not certain. The CDR3 extends over 15 amino acids. V was shortened by 0 bases and J by 5 bases, with 11 bases between the two germline ends. CDR1 and CDR2 from the germline V gene are MNHEY and SVGAGI. In DNA form, the CDR3 reads TGTGCCAGCAGTTACTCCTTAACCGCGGATCAGCCCCAGCATTTT. This encodes CASSYSLTADQPQHF.

V and J are TRBV5-1 and TRBJ2-1; TRBD2 matches at 10 bases. This CDR3 has 16 residues. J lost 7 bases, V lost 3 bases, and 10 bases had no gene match. Per germline, CDR1 SGHRS and CDR2 YFSETQ. This CDR3 reads CASSSLLAGPPNEQFF. The DNA of the CDR3 is TGCGCCAGCAGCTCGCTACTAGCGGGACCCCCGAATGAGCAGTTCTTC.

This clone showed up just a few times. The V and J genes are TRBV2 and TRBJ1-5; D ambiguous. CDR1 and CDR2 (germline): SNHLY, FYNNEI. The V gene lost 4 bases and the J gene lost 7 bases, with 11 bases spanning the gap. The CDR3 covers 13 residues. CDR3 nucleotide sequence: TGTGCCAGCAGTGTAAGTCCGGGGCAGCCCCAGCATTTT. It encodes CASSVSPGQPQHF.

The V call is TRBV4-1, the J call TRBJ1-5; D unclear. The germline gives CDR1 MGHRA, CDR2 YSYEKL. Between the trimmed V and J ends, which lost 0 bases and 0 bases, there was a span of 9 bases. CDR3 length: 16 residues. The CDR3 sequence is CASSQDSSYSNQPQHF. The CDR3 DNA follows: TGCGCCAGCAGCCAAGATTCCAGTTATAGCAATCAGCCCCAGCATTTT.

A word on this clone: Within the sample, other DNA sequences also encode this same CDR3. The chain is built from TRBV27 and TRBJ2-3, with D possibly matching TRBD1 (6 bases). V was pared by 5 bases and J by 4 bases, with 10 bases between. The CDR3 runs to 13 residues. Germline loops: CDR1 MNHEY, CDR2 SMNVEV (reference sequence). CDR3 in DNA: TGTGCCAGCAGTATCGGGACATCAGATACGCAGTATTTT. This codes for CASSIGTSDTQYF.

As concerns this clone: Germline is not matched at one junction end, which may reflect a read error. The chain combines TRBV5-6 with TRBJ2-5; the match to TRBD1 covers 7 bases. Germline assignment: CDR1 SGHDT and CDR2 YYEEEE. This CDR3 is built from 14 residues. CDR3 loop: CASSLGQLKETQYF. The CDR3 DNA follows: TGTGCCAGCAGTTTGGGACAGCTTAAAGAGACCCAGTACTTC. The full variable domain, completed using reference TRBV5-6 and TRBJ2-5, is DAGVTQSPTHLIKTRGQQVTLRCSPKSGHDTVSWYQQALGQGPQFIFQYYEEEERQRGNFPDRFSGHQFPNYSSELNVNALLLGDSALYLCASSLGQLKETQYFGPGTRLLVL.

The chain carries TRBV5-6 and TRBJ1-2; no clear D. Germline V gene lookup returns CDR1 SGHDT and CDR2 YYEEEE. Trimming stripped 2 bases from V and 4 bases from J, with 15 bases between. This CDR3 is 15 amino acids long. In DNA, the CDR3 is TGTGCCAGCAGCTTAATATCTACAGCCCGCTATGGCTACACCTTC. Translation: CASSLISTARYGYTF.

The genes are TRBV6-5 and TRBJ2-7; 9 nucleotides agree with TRBD1. CDR1 is MNHEY and CDR2 is SVGAGI in the germline V gene. The CDR3 length is 14 residues. V lost 5 bases and J lost 3; bases outside the gene matches: 5. The CDR3 spells CASSRGQGGYEQYF. The CDR3 region has the DNA TGTGCCAGCAGTAGGGGACAGGGCGGCTACGAGCAGTACTTC.

The chain is built from TRBV29-1 and TRBJ2-2; TRBD2 aligns across 14 bases. Germline V CDR1 and CDR2: SQVTM, ANQGSEA. The CDR3 loop spans 15 amino acids. V lost 7 bases, J lost 4 bases, and 5 bases stayed unmatched. The CDR3 loop is CSAGTSGSSTGELFF. In DNA, the CDR3 is TGCAGCGCCGGGACTAGCGGGAGTAGCACCGGGGAGCTGTTTTTT.

This clone occurred a few times. Other DNA sequences in this sample translate to the same CDR3. The CDR3 DNA reads as TGTGCCAGCAGCTTAAGACAGGGGGATGGCTACACCTTC. This codes for CASSLRQGDGYTF. The V and J genes are TRBV5-6 and TRBJ1-2; 9 nucleotides line up with TRBD1. The CDR3 is 13 residues long. Germline values: CDR1 SGHDT, CDR2 YYEEEE. Trimming took 2 bases from V and 6 from J; bases not matched to a gene: 2. The full variable domain, rest sourced from reference TRBV5-6 and TRBJ1-2, is DAGVTQSPTHLIKTRGQQVTLRCSPKSGHDTVSWYQQALGQGPQFIFQYYEEEERQRGNFPDRFSGHQFPNYSSELNVNALLLGDSALYLCASSLRQGDGYTFGSGTRLTVV.